The next 25 T cell receptor beta chains were all read from a single sample in a study of blood T cell repertoires in COVID-19. Data came from immunoSEQ multiplex PCR; TCRdb stores just in-frame clones and leaves some out. The sample comprises fewer than 250,000 clones, around 86% of which are singletons, and approximately 4.2% rests with the top ten. Sequenced: PBMCs or T cells enriched from blood (not recorded which). These receptors all come from a woman aged 40 to 50 with acute COVID-19.

V usage is TRBV19 and J usage is TRBJ1-5, with 9 nucleotides matching TRBD1. Germline CDR1 reads LNHDA; CDR2 reads SQIVND (reference sequence). V shed 3 bases and J 7 bases; nucleotides not matched to a gene: 10. This CDR3 comprises 16 residues. The CDR3 nucleotides are TGTGCCAGTAGTATCCGGGGACAGGGTGGGGTGCAGCCCCAGCATTTT. This codes for CASSIRGQGGVQPQHF.

The V call is TRBV5-1, the J call TRBJ2-3, with TRBD2 matching 7 bases. The germline gives CDR1 SGHRS, CDR2 YFSETQ. The CDR3 extends over 14 amino acids. V was pared by 4 bases and J by 11 bases, with 13 bases of the junction left unmatched. CDR3 loop: CASSMGGSGGKQYF. CDR3 DNA: TGCGCCAGCAGCATGGGAGGGTCCGGAGGGAAGCAGTATTTT.

The chain carries TRBV7-2 and TRBJ2-7, with 9 bases identical to TRBD1. V gave up 4 bases and J gave up 5 bases; unmatched junction bases: 6. The germline CDR1 and CDR2 sequences are SGHTA and FQGNSA. CDR3 length: 14 residues. The CDR3: CASSSRDRVDEQYF. The CDR3 DNA sequence: TGTGCCAGCAGCTCCCGGGACAGGGTCGACGAGCAGTACTTC.

The rearrangement joins TRBV18 to TRBJ1-3; 11 bases map to TRBD1. The J segment lost 8 bases and the V segment lost 3 bases, leaving 6 bases of the junction unmatched. The CDR3 totals 15 residues. In germline, CDR1 is KGHSH, CDR2 LQKENI. In DNA, the CDR3 is TGTGCCAGCTCACCGGACAGGGGGCCCACGGACACCATATATTTT. It translates to CASSPDRGPTDTIYF.

The chain links TRBV3-1 (or the pseudogene TRBV3-2) to TRBJ1-1; no firm D call. Germline loops: CDR1 LGHDT, CDR2 YNNKEL (reference sequence). The CDR3 extends over 15 amino acids. V was cut by 0 bases and J by 4 bases, with 12 bases left in between. The CDR3 DNA reads as TGTGCCAGCAGCCAAGATAACTCCCCGGGCACTGAAGCTTTCTTT. It translates to CASSQDNSPGTEAFF.

The genes are TRBV9 and TRBJ2-6, with TRBD1 identical over 9 bases. Germline CDR1 is SGDLS and CDR2 is YYNGEE. There are 17 residues in the CDR3. The ends lost 3 bases at V and 4 bases at J; junction bases unmatched: 8. Written as DNA, the CDR3 is TGTGCCAGCAGCGGGACCGGGACAGGGTCGGGGGCCAACGTCCTGACTTTC. Encoded protein: CASSGTGTGSGANVLTF.

CDR3 sequence: CASTEAVLGGYTF. In nucleotides, the CDR3 is TGTGCCAGCACGGAGGCGGTCCTGGGCGGCTACACCTTC. The chain recombines TRBV7-2 with TRBJ1-2; D unresolved. The CDR3 sequence is 13 residues long. Germline V gives CDR1 SGHTA, CDR2 FQGNSA. The ends were cut back, 7 bases at V and 8 bases at J, with 17 bases in the middle.

In its sample, this clone was seen a few times. This chain connects TRBV27 to TRBJ2-5, with 9 nucleotides matching TRBD2. CDR1 and CDR2 (germline): MNHEY, SMNVEV (reference sequence). V gave up 3 bases and J gave up 5 bases; unmatched junction bases: 10. The CDR3 consists of 16 residues. The DNA of the CDR3 is TGTGCCAGCAGTTTCAGACTAGCGGTTACGGGGGAGACCCAGTACTTC. Amino acids: CASSFRLAVTGETQYF.

This clone was counted a few times. The V and J genes are TRBV30 and TRBJ1-6, with 8 bases aligning to TRBD1. This CDR3 contains 17 residues. Germline V gives CDR1 GTSNPN, CDR2 SVGIG (reference sequence). Trimming at V came to 2 bases and at J to 7 bases, leaving 13 bases not matched to a gene. CDR3: CAWSWGISHRGNSPLHF. The DNA of the CDR3 is TGTGCCTGGAGTTGGGGGATTAGCCACAGGGGGAATTCACCCCTCCACTTT.

The chain recombines TRBV5-1 with TRBJ2-7; D is perhaps TRBD2 (5 bases). Per the germline V gene, CDR1 is SGHRS and CDR2 is YFSETQ. The CDR3 has 14 residues. The ends were cut back, 1 base at V and 1 base at J, with 9 bases in the middle. CDR3 nucleotide sequence: TGCGCCAGCAGCTTGTGGGCGGGTTCCTACGAGCAGTACTTC. The encoded protein is CASSLWAGSYEQYF.

This clone was detected a few times. This chain joins TRBV5-4 and TRBJ2-7; TRBD2 matches at 8 bases. Germline CDR1 reads SGHNT; CDR2 reads YYREEE (reference sequence). The CDR3 length is 17 residues. V trimming: 1 base; J trimming: 3 bases; junction bases outside the gene matches: 12. CDR3 region: CASSLSLRAGAFYEQYF. For the CDR3, the DNA is TGTGCCAGCAGCTTGTCATTGCGAGCGGGAGCGTTCTACGAGCAGTACTTC.

This chain links TRBV5-1 with TRBJ2-1; 11 positions match TRBD1. Per germline, CDR1 SGHRS and CDR2 YFSETQ. The length of the CDR3 is 15 residues. The V gene end was trimmed by 2 bases and the J gene end by 7 bases; junction bases not matched to a gene: 5. The CDR3 region is CASSFGTGGSNEQFF. The CDR3 coding sequence is TGCGCCAGCAGCTTTGGGACAGGGGGATCTAATGAGCAGTTCTTC. The full variable domain, rest sourced from reference TRBV5-1 and TRBJ2-1, is KAGVTQTPRYLIKTRGQQVTLSCSPISGHRSVSWYQQTPGQGLQFLFEYFSETQRNKGNFPGRFSGRQFSNSRSEMNVSTLELGDSALYLCASSFGTGGSNEQFFGPGTRLTVL.

The count of this clone is one. The CDR3 here is CATSLGTGAEAFF. The CDR3 DNA is TGTGCCACCAGCCTCGGGACAGGGGCTGAAGCTTTCTTT. The gene calls are TRBV15 and TRBJ1-1; 10 bases map to TRBD1. CDR3 length: 13 residues. Germline assignment: CDR1 LNHNV and CDR2 YYDKDF (reference sequence). The ends lost 5 bases at V and 6 bases at J; junction bases unmatched: 3.

The J gene is TRBJ1-1, the V gene TRBV5-1, with TRBD1 matching over 7 bases. Unmatched junction bases numbered 5, after V lost 5 bases and J lost 10 bases. Germline CDR1 SGHRS, CDR2 YFSETQ. This CDR3 comprises 11 residues. The CDR3 DNA is TGCGCCAGCAGGAGGGGGCGCTTAGCTTTCTTT. This encodes CASRRGRLAFF.

The chain couples TRBV7-9 to TRBJ2-5, with 8 bases that match TRBD1. Trimming took 8 bases from V and 4 from J; bases not matched to a gene: 12. Germline values: CDR1 SEHNR, CDR2 FQNEAQ (reference sequence). The CDR3 covers 15 residues. The CDR3 here is CASGRGRGLGETQYF. For the CDR3, the DNA is TGTGCCAGCGGGCGGGGCAGGGGGCTCGGAGAGACCCAGTACTTC.

The CDR3 coding sequence is TGCGCCAGCAGCGCTGCTAGCGGCGCCTCCTACGAGCAGTACTTC. Translating it yields CASSAASGASYEQYF. This rearrangement joins TRBV5-1 to TRBJ2-7, with 7 bases that match TRBD2. Germline loops: CDR1 SGHRS, CDR2 YFSETQ. This CDR3 has 15 residues. V shed 4 bases, J shed 0 bases, and the junction held 7 bases outside the gene matches. The variable domain in full, with the rest retrieved from reference TRBV5-1 and TRBJ2-7, is KAGVTQTPRYLIKTRGQQVTLSCSPISGHRSVSWYQQTPGQGLQFLFEYFSETQRNKGNFPGRFSGRQFSNSRSEMNVSTLELGDSALYLCASSAASGASYEQYFGPGTRLTVT.

This clone was counted only a few times. CDR3 sequence reads: CASSRTPGTGDTGELFF. CDR3 coding DNA: TGTGCCAGCAGCCGAACTCCCGGGACAGGTGACACCGGGGAGCTGTTTTTT. This chain links TRBV4-2 with TRBJ2-2; TRBD1 matches 8 bases. This CDR3 contains 17 residues. Trimming cost V 4 bases and J 3 bases; bases outside gene matches: 10. Germline lookup yields CDR1 LGHNA and CDR2 YNFKEQ.

This clone came up once. The V gene is TRBV28, the J gene TRBJ1-2; D may be TRBD1 (5 bases). V gave up 6 bases and J gave up 7 bases, with 18 bases separating them. Looked up from germline, CDR1 is MDHEN and CDR2 is SYDVKM. CDR3 length: 14 amino acids. The CDR3 DNA sequence: TGTGCCAGCAGCCCTACAGGCATTTCGTCTGGCTACACCTTC. It codes for CASSPTGISSGYTF.

The chain employs TRBV24-1 and TRBJ2-3; 10 nucleotides match TRBD1. V dropped 3 bases and J dropped 8; count of bases not matched to a gene: 7. The germline gives CDR1 KGHDR, CDR2 SFDVKD. CDR3 length: 15 amino acids. Here the CDR3 DNA reads TGTGCCACCAGTGATGTGGGACAGGGGTACGGTACGCAGTATTTT. This sequence encodes CATSDVGQGYGTQYF.

The CDR3 DNA follows: TGTGCCAGCAGCTTAACGGGAGGGGGGGGCCAAGAGACCCAGTACTTC. Translated: CASSLTGGGGQETQYF. The chain carries TRBV11-2 and TRBJ2-5; 8 bases are a match to TRBD2. CDR1 and CDR2 (germline): SGHAT, FQNNGV. V lost 2 bases, J lost 1 base, and 6 bases stayed unmatched. The CDR3 runs to 16 residues.

The V call is TRBV24-1, the J call TRBJ2-1, with TRBD2 identical over 12 bases. The CDR3 has 15 amino acids. The J segment lost 8 bases and the V segment lost 1 base, leaving 2 bases of the junction unmatched. The germline V gene has CDR1 KGHDR and CDR2 SFDVKD. CDR3 region: CATSDFGTSGHEQFF. CDR3 sequence (DNA): TGTGCCACCAGTGATTTTGGGACTAGCGGGCATGAGCAGTTCTTC.

This clone is a singleton in its sample. The chain links TRBV5-1 to TRBJ2-5, with D unclear. The CDR3 covers 14 residues. CDR1 is SGHRS and CDR2 is YFSETQ in the germline V gene. V lost 1 base, J lost 2 bases, and 9 bases lay in between. Written as DNA, the CDR3 is TGCGCCAGCAGCTTGAAGTCGAGGCAAGAGACCCAGTACTTC. This translates into CASSLKSRQETQYF. Based on the CDR3 plus reference TRBV5-1 and TRBJ2-5, the full variable domain is KAGVTQTPRYLIKTRGQQVTLSCSPISGHRSVSWYQQTPGQGLQFLFEYFSETQRNKGNFPGRFSGRQFSNSRSEMNVSTLELGDSALYLCASSLKSRQETQYFGPGTRLLVL.

The chain combines TRBV24-1 with TRBJ2-3; 15 positions match TRBD2. V lost 4 bases and J lost 7; bases outside the gene matches: 8. The CDR3 is 17 amino acids. CDR1 and CDR2 (germline): KGHDR, SFDVKD. The CDR3 loop reads CATSDPGLAGGANTQYF. CDR3 sequence (DNA): TGTGCCACCAGTGACCCTGGACTAGCGGGAGGGGCTAATACGCAGTATTTT.

This chain uses TRBV7-2 with TRBJ2-2; 10 positions match TRBD2. The germline V gene encodes CDR1 SGHTA and CDR2 FQGNSA. The V and J ends lost 0 bases and 5 bases, in that order; junction bases with no gene match: 6. CDR3 length: 17 residues. The CDR3 coding sequence is TGTGCCAGCAGCTTAGCCTCCGGGACTAGCGCGACCGGGGAGCTGTTTTTT. Protein sequence: CASSLASGTSATGELFF.

J is TRBJ2-5 and V is TRBV10-1; 9 positions agree with TRBD1. CDR1 and CDR2 (germline): WNHNN, SYGVQD (reference sequence). The CDR3 is made up of 16 amino acids. J gave up 3 bases and V 5 bases, and 10 bases lay outside the gene matches. The CDR3 sequence is CASSSTGQGGEETQYF. The CDR3, as DNA: TGCGCCAGCAGTTCTACGGGACAGGGTGGGGAAGAGACCCAGTACTTC.